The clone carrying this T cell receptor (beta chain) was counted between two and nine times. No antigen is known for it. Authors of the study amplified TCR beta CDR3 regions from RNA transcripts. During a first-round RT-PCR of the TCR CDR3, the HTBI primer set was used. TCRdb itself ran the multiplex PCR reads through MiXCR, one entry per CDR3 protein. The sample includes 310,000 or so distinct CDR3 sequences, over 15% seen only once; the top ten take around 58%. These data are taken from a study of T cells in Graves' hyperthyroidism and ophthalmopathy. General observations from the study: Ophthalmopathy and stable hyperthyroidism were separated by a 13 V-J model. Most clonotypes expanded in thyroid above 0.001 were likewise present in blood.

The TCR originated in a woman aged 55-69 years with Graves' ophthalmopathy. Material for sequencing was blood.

CDR3 in DNA: TGTGCCAGCAGTGAACAACAGGGGGTTTCACCCCTCCACTTT. Translating gives CASSEQQGVSPLHF. The genes are TRBV6-1 and TRBJ1-6; 8 bases line up with TRBD1. CDR1 is MNHNS and CDR2 is SASEGT in the germline V gene. V shed 2 bases, J shed 9 bases, and the junction held 3 bases outside the gene matches. The CDR3 consists of 14 residues.